This T cell receptor beta chain was obtained from a study of cytomegalovirus exposure and HLA in healthy donors. Background on the study: The platform used for the 120 validation repertoires matched that of the approximately 710 first-cohort repertoires, a later analysis reported. Notes on the study in general: The study listed approximately 170 cytomegalovirus-associated TCR beta chains. A few of the chains that were CMV-associated were confirmed in vitro to be specific for CMV antigens.

To note about this clone: As yet, its antigen is unknown.

Sequencing was performed with immunoSEQ multiplex PCR; in TCRdb, only in-frame clones are kept and a portion is missing. Here the sample spans around 62,000 clones, around 89% being singletons. Germline lookup yields CDR1 SGHTA and CDR2 FQGTGA. Trimming left V 0 bases short and J 4 bases short, with 15 bases between. The CDR3 is made up of 16 amino acids. The specimen was PBMCs. The V call is TRBV7-3, the J call TRBJ2-5; a possible D gene is TRBD2 (5 bases). The clonotype comes from a woman younger than 30 in good health and CMV-seronegative. CDR3 loop: CASSLTGSGRGETQYF. The DNA of the CDR3 is TGTGCCAGCAGCTTAACGGGCAGCGGAAGAGGAGAGACCCAGTACTTC.